This T cell receptor beta chain emerged from a study of early T cells in non-severe SARS-CoV-2 infection. Whole-study context: Sequencing targeted bulk RNA from unsorted whole blood, leaving chains unpaired.

From the 5' RACE reads, TCRdb called clonotypes with MiXCR, one entry per CDR3 protein. The table records some 29,000 distinct CDR3 sequences, around 6% of them present only once. This clonotype was observed at least ten times. V was cut by 5 bases and J by 0 bases, with 8 bases left in between. CDR3 length: 13 residues. Germline CDR1 SGHDT, CDR2 YYEEEE. Sequences were obtained from whole blood. This clonotype originated in an adult who was a healthcare worker with PCR-confirmed SARS-CoV-2 infection or an uninfected control (not recorded which). The rearrangement joins TRBV5-6 to TRBJ1-1; tentative D call: TRBD1 (6 bases). CDR3 sequence: CASSRTVNTEAFF. CDR3 sequence (DNA): TGTGCCAGCAGTCGGACAGTGAACACTGAAGCTTTCTTT.